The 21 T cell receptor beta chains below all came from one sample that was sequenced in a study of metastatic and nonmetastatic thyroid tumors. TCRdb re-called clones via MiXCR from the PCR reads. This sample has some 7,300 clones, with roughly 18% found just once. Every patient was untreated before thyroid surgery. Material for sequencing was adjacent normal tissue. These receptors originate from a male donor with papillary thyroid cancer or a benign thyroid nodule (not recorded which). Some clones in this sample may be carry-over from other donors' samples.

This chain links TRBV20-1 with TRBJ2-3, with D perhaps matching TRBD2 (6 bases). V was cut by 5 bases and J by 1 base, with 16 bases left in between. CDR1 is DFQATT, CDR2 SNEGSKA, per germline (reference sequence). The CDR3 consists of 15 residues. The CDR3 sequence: CSAPTSASGTDTQYF. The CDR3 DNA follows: TGCAGTGCTCCCACCTCGGCTAGCGGCACAGATACGCAGTATTTT.

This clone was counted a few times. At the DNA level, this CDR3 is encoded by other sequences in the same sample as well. The CDR3 DNA reads TGCAGCGCAAAGGGACAGGGTAAAGGTGAAGCTTTCTTT. This sequence encodes CSAKGQGKGEAFF. The genes are TRBV20-1 and TRBJ1-1; TRBD1 matches at 9 bases. The CDR3 covers 13 residues. CDR1 is DFQATT, CDR2 SNEGSKA, per germline (reference sequence).

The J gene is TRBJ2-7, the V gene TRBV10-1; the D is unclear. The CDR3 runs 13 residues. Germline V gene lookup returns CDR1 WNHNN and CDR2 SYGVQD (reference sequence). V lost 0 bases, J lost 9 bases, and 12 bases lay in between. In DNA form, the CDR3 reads TGCGCCAGCAGTGAGTCGACGGAGCTAGGGCAGTACTTC. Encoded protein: CASSESTELGQYF.

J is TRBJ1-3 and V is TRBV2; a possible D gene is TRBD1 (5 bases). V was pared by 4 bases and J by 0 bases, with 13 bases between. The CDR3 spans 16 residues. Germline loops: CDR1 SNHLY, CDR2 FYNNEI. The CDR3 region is CASSARERDSGNTIYF. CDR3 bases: TGTGCCAGCAGTGCCAGGGAGAGGGACTCTGGAAACACCATATATTTT.

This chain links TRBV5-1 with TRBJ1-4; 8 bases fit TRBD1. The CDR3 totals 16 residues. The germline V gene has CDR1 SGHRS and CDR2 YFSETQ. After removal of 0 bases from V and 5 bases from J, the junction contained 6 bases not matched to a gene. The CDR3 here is CASSLGGGQGNEKLFF. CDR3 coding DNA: TGCGCCAGCAGCTTGGGGGGCGGACAGGGCAATGAAAAACTGTTTTTT.

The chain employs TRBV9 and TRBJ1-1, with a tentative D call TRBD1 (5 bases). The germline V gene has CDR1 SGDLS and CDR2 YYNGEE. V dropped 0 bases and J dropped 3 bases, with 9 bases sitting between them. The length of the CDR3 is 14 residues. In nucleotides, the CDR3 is TGTGCCAGCAGCGTAGGTGGGGGTTACACTGAAGCTTTCTTT. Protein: CASSVGGGYTEAFF.

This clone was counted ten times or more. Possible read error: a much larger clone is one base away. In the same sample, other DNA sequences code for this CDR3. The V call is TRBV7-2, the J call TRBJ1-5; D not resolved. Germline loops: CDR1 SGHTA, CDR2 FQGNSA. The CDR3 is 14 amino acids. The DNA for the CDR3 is TGTGTCAGCAGCCAAATGGGAAACAATCAGCCCCAGCATTTT. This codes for CVSSQMGNNQPQHF.

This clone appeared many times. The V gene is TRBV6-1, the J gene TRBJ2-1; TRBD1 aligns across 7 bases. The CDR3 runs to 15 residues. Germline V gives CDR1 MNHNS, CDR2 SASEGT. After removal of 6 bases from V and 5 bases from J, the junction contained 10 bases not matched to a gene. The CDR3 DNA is TGTGCCAGCAGGCTACAGGGGAGCGGCAACAATGAGCAGTTCTTC. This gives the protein CASRLQGSGNNEQFF.

CDR3 loop: CASRQGGYGYTF. The CDR3 DNA reads TGTGCCAGCAGGCAGGGAGGCTATGGCTACACCTTC. This rearrangement joins TRBV28 to TRBJ1-2; TRBD1 might be the D (5 bases). The V gene's germline CDR1 is MDHEN and CDR2 SYDVKM. Deletions cut 6 bases from V and 4 bases from J, with 9 bases between. The CDR3 extends over 12 amino acids.

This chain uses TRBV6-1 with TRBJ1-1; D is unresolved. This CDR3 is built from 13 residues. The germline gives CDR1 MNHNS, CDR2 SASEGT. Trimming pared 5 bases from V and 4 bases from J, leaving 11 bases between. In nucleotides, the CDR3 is TGTGCCAGCAGTAGTCCTCTCAGCACTGAAGCTTTCTTT. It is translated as CASSSPLSTEAFF.

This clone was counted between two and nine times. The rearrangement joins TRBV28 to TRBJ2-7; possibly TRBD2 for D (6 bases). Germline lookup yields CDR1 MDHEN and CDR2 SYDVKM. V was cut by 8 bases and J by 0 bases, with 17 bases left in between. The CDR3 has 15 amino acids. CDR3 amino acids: CASYSADGSSYEQYF. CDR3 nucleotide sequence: TGTGCCAGCTACTCAGCGGACGGGAGCTCCTACGAGCAGTACTTC.

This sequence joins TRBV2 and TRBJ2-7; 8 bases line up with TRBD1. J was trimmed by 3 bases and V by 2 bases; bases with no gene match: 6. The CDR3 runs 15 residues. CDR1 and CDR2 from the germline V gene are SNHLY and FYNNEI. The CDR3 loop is CASSETGGLVYEQYF. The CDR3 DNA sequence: TGTGCCAGCAGTGAAACAGGGGGTCTTGTCTACGAGCAGTACTTC.

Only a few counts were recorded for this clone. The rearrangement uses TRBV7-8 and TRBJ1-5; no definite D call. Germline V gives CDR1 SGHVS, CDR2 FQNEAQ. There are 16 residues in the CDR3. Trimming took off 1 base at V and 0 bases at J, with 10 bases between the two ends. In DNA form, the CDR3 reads TGTGCCAGCAGCTTAGATGGTGGTGTTAGCAATCAGCCCCAGCATTTT. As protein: CASSLDGGVSNQPQHF.

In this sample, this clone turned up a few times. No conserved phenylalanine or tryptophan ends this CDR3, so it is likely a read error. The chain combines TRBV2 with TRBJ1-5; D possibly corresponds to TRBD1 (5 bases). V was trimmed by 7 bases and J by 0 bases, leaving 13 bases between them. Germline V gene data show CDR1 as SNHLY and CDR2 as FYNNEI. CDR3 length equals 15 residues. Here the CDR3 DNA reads TGTGCCAGCATGGCAGACAGAACTAGCAATCAGCCCCAGCATATT. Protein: CASMADRTSNQPQHI.

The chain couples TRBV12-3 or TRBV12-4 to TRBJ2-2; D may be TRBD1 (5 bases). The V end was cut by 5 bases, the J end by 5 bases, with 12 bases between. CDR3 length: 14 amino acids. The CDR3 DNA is TGTGCCAGCAGTCCCCAATGGACAACCGGGGAGCTGTTTTTT. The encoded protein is CASSPQWTTGELFF.

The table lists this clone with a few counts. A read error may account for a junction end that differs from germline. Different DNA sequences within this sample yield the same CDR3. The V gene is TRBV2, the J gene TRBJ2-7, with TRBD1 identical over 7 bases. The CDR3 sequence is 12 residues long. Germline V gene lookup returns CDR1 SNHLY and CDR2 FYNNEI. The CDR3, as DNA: TGTGCCAGCAGTGGTACTCCGAGGGGGCAGTACTTT. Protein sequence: CASSGTPRGQYF.

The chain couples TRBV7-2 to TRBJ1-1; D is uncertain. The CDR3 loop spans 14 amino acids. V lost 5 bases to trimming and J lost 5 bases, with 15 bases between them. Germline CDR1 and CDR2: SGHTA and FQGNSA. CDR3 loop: CASSPGPPVTEAFF. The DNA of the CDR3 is TGTGCCAGCAGCCCGGGCCCCCCGGTAACTGAAGCTTTCTTT.

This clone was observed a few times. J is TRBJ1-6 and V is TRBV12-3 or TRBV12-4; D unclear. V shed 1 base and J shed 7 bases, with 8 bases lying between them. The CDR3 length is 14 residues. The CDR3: CASSLVGSNSPLHF. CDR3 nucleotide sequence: TGTGCCAGCAGTTTAGTTGGCAGCAATTCACCCCTCCACTTT.

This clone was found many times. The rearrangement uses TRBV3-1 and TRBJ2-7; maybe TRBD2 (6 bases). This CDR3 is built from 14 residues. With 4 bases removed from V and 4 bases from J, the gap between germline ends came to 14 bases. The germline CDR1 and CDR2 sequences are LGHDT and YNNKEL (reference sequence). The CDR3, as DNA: TGTGCCAGCAGCCCTGGGGGGATCGGGTACGAGCAGTACTTC. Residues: CASSPGGIGYEQYF.

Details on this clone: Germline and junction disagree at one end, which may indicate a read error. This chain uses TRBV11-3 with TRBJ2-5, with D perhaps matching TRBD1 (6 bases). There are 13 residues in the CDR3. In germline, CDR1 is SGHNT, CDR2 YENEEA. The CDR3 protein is CASSLKGVETQYF. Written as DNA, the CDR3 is TGCGCCAGCAGCTTAAAGGGGGTGGAGACCCAGTACTTC.

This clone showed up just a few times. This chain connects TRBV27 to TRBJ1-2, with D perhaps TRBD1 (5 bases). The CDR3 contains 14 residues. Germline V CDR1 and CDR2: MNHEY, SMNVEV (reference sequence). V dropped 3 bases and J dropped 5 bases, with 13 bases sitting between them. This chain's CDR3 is CASSFAWGLYGYTF. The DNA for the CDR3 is TGTGCCAGCAGTTTCGCGTGGGGGTTATATGGCTACACCTTC.